These 14 T cell receptor beta chains share one sample of origin, sequenced in a study of cytomegalovirus exposure and HLA in healthy donors. PCR used 60 Vbeta primers and 13 Jbeta primers. TCRdb keeps only in-frame clones here, not all; method: immunoSEQ multiplex PCR. The sample carries about 160,000 clones, roughly three quarters recorded once. Input material: PBMCs. These receptors were collected from a man in his forties in good health and CMV-seropositive.

The chain is built from TRBV4-3 and TRBJ1-6; no clear D gene. V was trimmed by 5 bases and J by 8 bases, leaving 10 bases between them. The CDR3 contains 13 residues. Per germline, CDR1 LGHNA and CDR2 YSLEER. The CDR3 protein is CASSKTTHSPLHF. The DNA for the CDR3 is TGCGCCAGCAGCAAGACTACCCATTCACCCCTCCACTTT.

The chain recombines TRBV4-3 with TRBJ2-7; a possible D gene is TRBD2 (5 bases). CDR3 length: 15 amino acids. The V and J ends lost 0 bases and 3 bases respectively, with 12 bases between them. From germline, CDR1 is LGHNA and CDR2 YSLEER. The CDR3 sequence is CASSQEKVDYYEQYF. CDR3 bases: TGCGCCAGCAGCCAAGAAAAAGTCGACTACTACGAGCAGTACTTC.

Notes on this clone: Germline and junction disagree at one end, which may indicate a read error. The chain couples TRBV7-9 to TRBJ2-7; D is undetermined. Germline CDR1 and CDR2: SEHNR and FQNEAQ (reference sequence). The CDR3 has 13 residues. The CDR3 protein is CASSLGQNYQQYF. CDR3 coding DNA: TGTGCCAGCAGCTTAGGGCAAAACTACCAGCAGTACTTC.

This clone was detected only a few times. This chain joins TRBV2 and TRBJ2-1, with 8 bases matching TRBD2. The CDR3 covers 15 residues. With V trimmed by 6 bases and J by 1 base, 5 bases remained unmatched. CDR1 and CDR2 from the germline V gene are SNHLY and FYNNEI. Written as DNA, the CDR3 is TGTGCCAGCAGCCAAACTAGCGGATCCTACAATGAGCAGTTCTTC. It is translated as CASSQTSGSYNEQFF.

The chain joins TRBV5-1 to TRBJ2-1; TRBD1 agrees at 11 bases. The germline V gene has CDR1 SGHRS and CDR2 YFSETQ. V gave up 1 base and J gave up 7 bases; unmatched junction bases: 13. The CDR3 length is 18 residues. The CDR3 here is CASSLTLLDRGRRNEQFF. CDR3 DNA: TGCGCCAGCAGCTTGACTCTGTTGGACAGGGGGCGGAGGAATGAGCAGTTCTTC. The full variable domain, rest sourced from reference TRBV5-1 and TRBJ2-1, is KAGVTQTPRYLIKTRGQQVTLSCSPISGHRSVSWYQQTPGQGLQFLFEYFSETQRNKGNFPGRFSGRQFSNSRSEMNVSTLELGDSALYLCASSLTLLDRGRRNEQFFGPGTRLTVL.

The rearrangement joins TRBV6-5 to TRBJ2-7; tentatively, D is TRBD1 (5 bases). The CDR3 sequence is 14 residues long. The germline V and J ends were trimmed by 5 bases and 6 bases, with 17 bases remaining between them. The germline V gene has CDR1 MNHEY and CDR2 SVGAGI. CDR3: CASSTTTAPGEQYF. The CDR3 nucleotides read TGTGCCAGCAGTACCACGACAGCACCGGGCGAGCAGTACTTC.

CDR3 residues: CAIGGGNAFF. The DNA for the CDR3 is TGTGCCATCGGGGGAGGGAACGCTTTCTTT. The chain couples TRBV5-4 to TRBJ1-1; tentative D call: TRBD1 (5 bases). This CDR3 contains 10 residues. Germline values: CDR1 SGHNT, CDR2 YYREEE (reference sequence). V was pared by 9 bases and J by 11 bases, with 14 bases between.

The V call is TRBV6-4, the J call TRBJ1-1, with 9 nucleotides matching TRBD1. Germline-derived CDR1 and CDR2 are MRHNA and SNTAGT. V lost 6 bases to trimming and J lost 2 bases; unmatched junction nucleotides: 4. The CDR3 is 14 amino acids. The CDR3 nucleotides are TGTGCCAGCAGATTGGACAGGGGTAACACTGAAGCTTTCTTT. As protein: CASRLDRGNTEAFF.

The chain joins TRBV5-1 to TRBJ2-2, with TRBD1 matching over 7 bases. Unmatched junction bases numbered 12, after V lost 4 bases and J lost 0 bases. CDR3 size: 18 residues. Per germline, CDR1 SGHRS and CDR2 YFSETQ. In DNA form, the CDR3 reads TGCGCCAGCAGCCCTGCTCCGACGGGACAGACGAACACCGGGGAGCTGTTTTTT. This translates into CASSPAPTGQTNTGELFF.

The chain combines TRBV5-1 with TRBJ1-4; D is unresolved. Trimming stripped 3 bases from V and 6 bases from J, with 15 bases between. Looked up from germline, CDR1 is SGHRS and CDR2 is YFSETQ. The CDR3 is made up of 15 amino acids. The CDR3 nucleotides are TGCGCCAGCAGCTCATACCGTCCGGAGTATGAAAAACTGTTTTTT. This encodes CASSSYRPEYEKLFF.

This clone was counted between two and nine times. V usage is TRBV11-2 and J usage is TRBJ2-7, with D perhaps TRBD1 (6 bases). Germline CDR1 and CDR2: SGHAT and FQNNGV. Trimming cost V 0 bases and J 6 bases, with 12 bases left between them. CDR3 size: 14 residues. CDR3 DNA: TGTGCCAGCAGCTTAGATCCAGGGGTTTCCGAGCAGTACTTC. Amino acid sequence: CASSLDPGVSEQYF.

This clone has only a few counts. The chain joins TRBV4-3 to TRBJ2-7, with TRBD1 matching 9 bases. In germline, CDR1 is LGHNA, CDR2 YSLEER. This CDR3 is built from 15 residues. J lost 2 bases, V lost 3 bases, and 5 bases had no gene match. The CDR3, as DNA: TGCGCCAGCAGCCACGGGACAGGGAAAACCTACGAGCAGTACTTC. Protein sequence: CASSHGTGKTYEQYF.

The rearrangement joins TRBV28 to TRBJ2-7; TRBD1 might be the D (7 bases). Germline CDR1 is MDHEN and CDR2 is SYDVKM. V lost 6 bases and J lost 6, with 15 bases in between. The CDR3 is made up of 13 amino acids. CDR3 protein: CASRPGGPSEQYF. CDR3 in DNA: TGTGCCAGCAGACCAGGGGGGCCCAGCGAGCAGTACTTC. Drawing the rest from reference TRBV28 and TRBJ2-7, the complete variable domain is DVKVTQSSRYLVKRTGEKVFLECVQDMDHENMFWYRQDPGLGLRLIYFSYDVKMKEKGDIPEGYSVSREKKERFSLILESASTNQTSMYLCASRPGGPSEQYFGPGTRLTVT.

DNA for the CDR3: TGTGCCAGTAGTACCGGACTAGCTGGGGCCAACGTCCTGACTTTC. Its translation: CASSTGLAGANVLTF. The chain employs TRBV19 and TRBJ2-6; TRBD2 aligns across 7 bases. Looked up from germline, CDR1 is LNHDA and CDR2 is SQIVND (reference sequence). V was pared by 4 bases and J by 2 bases, with 2 bases of the junction left unmatched. CDR3 length: 15 amino acids.